The T cell receptor beta chain under discussion was sequenced for a study of vaccination and CD4 T cells after COVID-19. The ends lost 3 bases at V and 4 bases at J; junction bases unmatched: 5. The CDR3 contains 15 residues. Germline V lookup: CDR1 MDHEN, CDR2 SYDVKM. Sequenced with the Oncomine TCR Beta short-read assay was DNA taken from cultured CD4+ T cells. Genomic DNA was extracted from cultured CD4+ T cells. A single record per CDR3 protein comes from TCRdb applying MiXCR to the PCR reads. The sample comprises about 19,000 distinct CDR3 sequences, about 50% of which are singletons, and 17% rests with the top ten. Treatment indicated: 10-day PBMC culture with coronavirus spike peptide pools or control peptides (ViraFEST assay). Worth noting for this clonotype: Its antigen is undetermined.

This receptor was obtained from a human donor who had recovered from COVID-19. V and J are TRBV28 and TRBJ2-3; 9 bases map to TRBD2. Sample: CD4+ T cells from blood, cultured in vitro, taken before SARS-CoV-2 vaccination. The CDR3 coding sequence is TGTGCCAGCAGTTTTCGATTAGCGGGAGCAGATACGCAGTATTTT. Translation: CASSFRLAGADTQYF.